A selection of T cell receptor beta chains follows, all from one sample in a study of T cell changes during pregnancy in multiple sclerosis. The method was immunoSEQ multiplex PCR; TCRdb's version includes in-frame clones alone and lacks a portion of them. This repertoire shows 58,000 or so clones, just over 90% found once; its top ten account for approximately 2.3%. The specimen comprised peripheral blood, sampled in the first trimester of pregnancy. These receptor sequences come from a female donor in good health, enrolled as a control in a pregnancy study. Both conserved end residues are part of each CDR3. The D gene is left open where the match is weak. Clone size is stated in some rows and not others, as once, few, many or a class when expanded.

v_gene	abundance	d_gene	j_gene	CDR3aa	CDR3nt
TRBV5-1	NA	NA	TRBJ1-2	CASSLNIGRGGNTF	TGCGCCAGCAGCTTGAATATCGGTAGGGGAGGGAACACCTTC
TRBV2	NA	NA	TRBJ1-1	CASSSSNTEAFF	NA
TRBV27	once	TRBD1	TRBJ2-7	CASSLSWQGEYEQYF	TGTGCCAGCAGTTTATCCTGGCAGGGGGAATACGAGCAGTACTTC
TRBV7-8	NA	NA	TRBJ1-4	CASSPTRGQGSTTNEKLFF	TGTGCCAGCAGCCCGACGCGGGGGCAGGGGTCGACAACTAATGAAAAACTGTTTTTT
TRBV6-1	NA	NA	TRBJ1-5	CASRPMTVNQPQHF	TGTGCCAGCAGGCCTATGACAGTCAATCAGCCCCAGCATTTT
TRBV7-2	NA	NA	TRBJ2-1	CASSLAVGTSYNEQFF	TGTGCCAGCAGCTTAGCCGTCGGGACATCCTACAATGAGCAGTTCTTC
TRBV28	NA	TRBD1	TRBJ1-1	CAIDAGTGVTEAFF	TGTGCCATCGATGCCGGGACAGGGGTTACTGAAGCTTTCTTT
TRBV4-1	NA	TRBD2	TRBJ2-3	CASSQGTSGSGTDTQYF	TGCGCCAGCAGCCAAGGGACTAGCGGGAGTGGCACAGATACGCAGTATTTT
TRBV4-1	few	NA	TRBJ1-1	CASSQVLLNTEAFF	TGCGCCAGCAGCCAAGTCCTCCTTAACACTGAAGCTTTCTTT
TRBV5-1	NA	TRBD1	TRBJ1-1	CASSRPGGNTEAFF	TGCGCCAGCAGCCGACCAGGGGGCAACACTGAAGCTTTCTTT
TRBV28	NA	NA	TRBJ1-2	CASSWEDYGYTF	TGTGCCAGCAGTTGGGAGGACTATGGCTACACCTTC
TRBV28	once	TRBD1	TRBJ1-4	CASSLSGQASNEKLFF	TGTGCCAGCAGTTTAAGCGGACAGGCTTCTAATGAAAAACTGTTTTTT
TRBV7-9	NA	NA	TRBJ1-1	CASSLGYRGAFF	TGTGCCAGCAGCTTAGGATATCGGGGGGCTTTCTTT
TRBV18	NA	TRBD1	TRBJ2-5	CASLGQGKETQYF	TGTGCCAGCTTGGGACAGGGGAAGGAGACCCAGTACTTC
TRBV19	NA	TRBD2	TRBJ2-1	CASSMVGGRDEQFF	TGTGCCAGTAGTATGGTGGGCGGGAGAGATGAGCAGTTCTTC
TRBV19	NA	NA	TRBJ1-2	CASSIASSGIGGYTF	TGTGCCAGTAGTATAGCCTCATCAGGGATTGGTGGCTACACCTTC